This T cell receptor beta chain emerged from a study of glioma-infiltrating T cells. General study points: Tissue-blood divergence was below expectation in non-neoplastic patients, above in gliomas.

TCR alpha and beta CDR3 regions were amplified from RNA using iRepertoire nested multiplex PCR. One-step reverse transcription and amplification started from approximately 100-400 ng of tissue mRNA or PBMC total RNA. MiXCR, run by TCRdb on the multiplex PCR reads, gives a single entry per CDR3 protein. The sample shows around 10,000 distinct CDR3 sequences, 56% of them seen only once. Worth noting for this clonotype: Its antigen is currently unknown.

The TCR originated in a human donor with low-grade glioma or glioblastoma, undergoing nonglioma brain surgery, or in good health (not recorded which). What was sequenced was glioma tissue, nonneoplastic brain tissue, or PBMCs (not recorded which).

This CDR3 reads CASVRLKQETQYF. The DNA for the CDR3 is TGTGCCAGCGTTCGGCTAAAACAAGAGACCCAGTACTTC. The chain links TRBV2 to TRBJ2-5, with D hard to call. This CDR3 has 13 amino acids. From germline, CDR1 is SNHLY and CDR2 FYNNEI. Trimming removed 8 bases at V and 2 bases at J, with 12 bases between. The whole variable domain, filled in from reference TRBV2 and TRBJ2-5, reads EPEVTQTPSHQVTQMGQEVILRCVPISNHLYFYWYRQILGQKVEFLVSFYNNEISEKSEIFDDQFSVERPDGSNFTLKIRSTKLEDSAMYFCASVRLKQETQYFGPGTRLLVL.